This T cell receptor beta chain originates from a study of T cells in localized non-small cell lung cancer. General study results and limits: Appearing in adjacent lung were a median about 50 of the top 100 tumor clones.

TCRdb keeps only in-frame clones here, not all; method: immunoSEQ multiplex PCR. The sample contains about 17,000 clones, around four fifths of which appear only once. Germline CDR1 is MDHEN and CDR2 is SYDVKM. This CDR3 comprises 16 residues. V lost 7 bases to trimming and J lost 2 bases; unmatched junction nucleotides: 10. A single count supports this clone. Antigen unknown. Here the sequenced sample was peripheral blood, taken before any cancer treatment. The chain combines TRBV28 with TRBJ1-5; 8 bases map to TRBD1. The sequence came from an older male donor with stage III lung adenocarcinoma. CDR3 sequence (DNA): TGTGCCAGCATCCCTCTCGGGACAGGCCGCAATCAGCCCCAGCATTTT. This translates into CASIPLGTGRNQPQHF.